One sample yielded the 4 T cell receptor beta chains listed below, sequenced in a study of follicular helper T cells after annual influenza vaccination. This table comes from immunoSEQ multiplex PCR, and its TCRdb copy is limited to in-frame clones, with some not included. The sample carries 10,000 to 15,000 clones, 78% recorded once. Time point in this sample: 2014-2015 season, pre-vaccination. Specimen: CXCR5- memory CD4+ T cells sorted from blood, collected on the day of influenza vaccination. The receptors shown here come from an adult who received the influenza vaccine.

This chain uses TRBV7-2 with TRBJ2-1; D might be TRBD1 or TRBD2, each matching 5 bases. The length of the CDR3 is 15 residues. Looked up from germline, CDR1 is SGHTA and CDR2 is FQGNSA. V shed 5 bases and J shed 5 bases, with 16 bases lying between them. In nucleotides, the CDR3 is TGTGCCAGCAGCGCCGACGGACTGGGGGACAATGAGCAGTTCTTC. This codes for CASSADGLGDNEQFF.

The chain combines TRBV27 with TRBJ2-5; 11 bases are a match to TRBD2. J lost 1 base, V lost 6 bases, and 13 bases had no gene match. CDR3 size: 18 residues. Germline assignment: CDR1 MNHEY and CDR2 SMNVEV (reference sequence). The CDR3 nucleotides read TGTGCCAGCAGAGTTGCGGCCCTAGCGGGGGGAACCCAAGAGACCCAGTACTTC. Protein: CASRVAALAGGTQETQYF.

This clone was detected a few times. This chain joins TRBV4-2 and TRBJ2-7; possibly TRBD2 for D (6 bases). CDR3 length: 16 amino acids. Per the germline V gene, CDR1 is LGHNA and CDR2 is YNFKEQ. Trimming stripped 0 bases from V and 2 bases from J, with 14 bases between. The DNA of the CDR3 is TGTGCCAGCAGCCAAGACCCCGGGACTTGGCCCTACGAGCAGTACTTC. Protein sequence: CASSQDPGTWPYEQYF.

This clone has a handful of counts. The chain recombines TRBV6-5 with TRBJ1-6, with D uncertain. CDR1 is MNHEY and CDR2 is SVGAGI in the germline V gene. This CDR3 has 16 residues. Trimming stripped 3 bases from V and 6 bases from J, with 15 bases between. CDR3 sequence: CASSYDRATFNSPLHF. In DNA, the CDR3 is TGTGCCAGCAGTTATGACCGGGCAACCTTTAATTCACCCCTCCACTTT.